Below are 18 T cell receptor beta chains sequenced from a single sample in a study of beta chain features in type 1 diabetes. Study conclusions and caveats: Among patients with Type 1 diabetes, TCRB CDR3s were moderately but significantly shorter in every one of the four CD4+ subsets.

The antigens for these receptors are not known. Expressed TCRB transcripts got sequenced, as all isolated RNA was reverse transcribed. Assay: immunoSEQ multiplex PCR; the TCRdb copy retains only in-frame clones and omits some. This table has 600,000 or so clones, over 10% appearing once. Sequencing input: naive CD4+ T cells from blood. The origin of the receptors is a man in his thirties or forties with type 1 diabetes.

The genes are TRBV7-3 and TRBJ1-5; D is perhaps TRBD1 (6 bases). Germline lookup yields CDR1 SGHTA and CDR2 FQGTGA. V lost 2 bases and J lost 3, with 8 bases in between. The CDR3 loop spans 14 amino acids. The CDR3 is CASSLGQNNQPQHF. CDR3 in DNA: TGTGCCAGCAGCTTAGGACAGAACAATCAGCCCCAGCATTTT.

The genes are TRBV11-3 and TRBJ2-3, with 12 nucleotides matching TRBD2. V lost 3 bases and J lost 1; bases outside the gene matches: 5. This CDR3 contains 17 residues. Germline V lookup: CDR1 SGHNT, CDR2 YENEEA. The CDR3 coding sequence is TGTGCCAGCAGCTTTACTAGCGGGGGGCTAGGCACAGATACGCAGTATTTT. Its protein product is CASSFTSGGLGTDTQYF.

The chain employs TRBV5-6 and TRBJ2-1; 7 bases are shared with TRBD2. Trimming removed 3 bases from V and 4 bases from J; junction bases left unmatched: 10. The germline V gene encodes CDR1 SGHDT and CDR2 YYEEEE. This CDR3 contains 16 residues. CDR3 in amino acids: CASSSRLARGYNEQFF. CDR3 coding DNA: TGTGCCAGCAGCTCCAGACTAGCTCGTGGGTACAATGAGCAGTTCTTC.

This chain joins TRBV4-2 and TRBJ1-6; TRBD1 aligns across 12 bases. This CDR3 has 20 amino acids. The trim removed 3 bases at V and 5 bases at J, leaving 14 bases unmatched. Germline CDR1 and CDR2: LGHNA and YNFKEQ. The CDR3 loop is CASSQSHGTGGDLHNSPLHF. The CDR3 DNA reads TGTGCCAGCAGCCAGAGTCATGGGACAGGGGGCGATCTACATAATTCACCCCTCCACTTT.

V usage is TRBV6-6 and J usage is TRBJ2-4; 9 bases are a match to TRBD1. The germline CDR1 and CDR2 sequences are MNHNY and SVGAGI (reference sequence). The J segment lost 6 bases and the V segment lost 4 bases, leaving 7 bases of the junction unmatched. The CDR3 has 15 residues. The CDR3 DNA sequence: TGTGCCAGCAGTTTGTCGGGACAGGGTGGAAACATTCAGTACTTC. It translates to CASSLSGQGGNIQYF.

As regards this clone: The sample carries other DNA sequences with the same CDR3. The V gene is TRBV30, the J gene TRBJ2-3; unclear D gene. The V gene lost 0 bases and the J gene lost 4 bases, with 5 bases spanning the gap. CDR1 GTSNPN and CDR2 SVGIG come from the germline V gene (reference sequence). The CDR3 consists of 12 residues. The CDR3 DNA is TGTGCCTGGAGTGTAAGCGCAGATACGCAGTATTTT. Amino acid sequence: CAWSVSADTQYF. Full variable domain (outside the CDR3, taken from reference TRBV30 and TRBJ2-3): SQTIHQWPATLVQPVGSPLSLECTVEGTSNPNLYWYRQAAGRGLQLLFYSVGIGQISSEVPQNLSASRPQDRQFILSSKKLLLSDSGFYLCAWSVSADTQYFGPGTRLTVL.

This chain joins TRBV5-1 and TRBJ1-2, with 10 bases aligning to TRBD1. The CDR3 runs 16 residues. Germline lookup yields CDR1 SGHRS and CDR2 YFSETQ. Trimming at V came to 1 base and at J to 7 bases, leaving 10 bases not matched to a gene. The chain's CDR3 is CASSLLGQGNVAGYTF. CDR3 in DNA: TGCGCCAGCAGCTTGTTGGGACAGGGGAACGTAGCTGGCTACACCTTC.

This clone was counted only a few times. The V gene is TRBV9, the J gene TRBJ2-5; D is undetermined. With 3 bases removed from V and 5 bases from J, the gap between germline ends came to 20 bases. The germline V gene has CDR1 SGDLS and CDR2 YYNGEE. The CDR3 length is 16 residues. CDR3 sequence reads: CASSGPAGRLGETQYF. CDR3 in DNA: TGTGCCAGCAGCGGCCCGGCAGGCAGGCTTGGGGAGACCCAGTACTTC.

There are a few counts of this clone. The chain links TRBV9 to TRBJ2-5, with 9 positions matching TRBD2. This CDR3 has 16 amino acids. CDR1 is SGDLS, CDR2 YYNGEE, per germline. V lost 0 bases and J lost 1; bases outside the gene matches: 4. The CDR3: CASSVVDSGGQETQYF. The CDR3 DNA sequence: TGTGCCAGCAGCGTAGTGGATAGCGGGGGCCAAGAGACCCAGTACTTC.

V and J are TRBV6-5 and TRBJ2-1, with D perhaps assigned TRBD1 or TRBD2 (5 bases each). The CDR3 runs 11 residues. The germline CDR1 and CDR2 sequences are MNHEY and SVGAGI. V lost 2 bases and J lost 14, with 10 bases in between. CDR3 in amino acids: CASSYRDREFF. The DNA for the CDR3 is TGTGCCAGCAGTTACCGGGACCGGGAGTTCTTC.

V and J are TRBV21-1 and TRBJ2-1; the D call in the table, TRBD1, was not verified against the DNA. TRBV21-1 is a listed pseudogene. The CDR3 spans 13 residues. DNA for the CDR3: TGTGCCGGGCCCAGGGGGCGCAGGGATGAGCAGTTCTTC. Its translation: CAGPRGRRDEQFF.

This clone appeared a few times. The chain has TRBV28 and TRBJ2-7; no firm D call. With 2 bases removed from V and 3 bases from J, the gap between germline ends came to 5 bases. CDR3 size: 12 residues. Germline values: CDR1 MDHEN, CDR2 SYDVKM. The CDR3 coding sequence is TGTGCCAGCAGTTTAATCGGCTACGAGCAGTACTTC. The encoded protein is CASSLIGYEQYF.

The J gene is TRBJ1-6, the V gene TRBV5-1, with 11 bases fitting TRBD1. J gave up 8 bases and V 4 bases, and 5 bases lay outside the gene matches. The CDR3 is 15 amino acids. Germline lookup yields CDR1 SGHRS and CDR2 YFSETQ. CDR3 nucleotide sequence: TGCGCCAGCAGCGGGAGGACAGGGGGCGATTCACCCCTCCACTTT. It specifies CASSGRTGGDSPLHF. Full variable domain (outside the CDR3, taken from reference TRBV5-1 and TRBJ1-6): KAGVTQTPRYLIKTRGQQVTLSCSPISGHRSVSWYQQTPGQGLQFLFEYFSETQRNKGNFPGRFSGRQFSNSRSEMNVSTLELGDSALYLCASSGRTGGDSPLHFGNGTRLTVT.

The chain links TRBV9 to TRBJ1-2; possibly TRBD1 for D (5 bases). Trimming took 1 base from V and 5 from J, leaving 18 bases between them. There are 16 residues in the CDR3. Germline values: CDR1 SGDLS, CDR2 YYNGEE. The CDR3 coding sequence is TGTGCCAGCAGCGTACGGGACTCCGTATCACTTTATGGCTACACCTTC. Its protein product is CASSVRDSVSLYGYTF.

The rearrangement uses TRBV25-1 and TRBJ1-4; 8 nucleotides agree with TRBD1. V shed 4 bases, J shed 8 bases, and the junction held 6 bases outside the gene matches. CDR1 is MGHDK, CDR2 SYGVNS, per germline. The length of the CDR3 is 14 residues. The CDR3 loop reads CASSAGQGLEKLFF. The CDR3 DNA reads TGTGCCAGCAGTGCAGGACAGGGACTCGAAAAACTGTTTTTT.

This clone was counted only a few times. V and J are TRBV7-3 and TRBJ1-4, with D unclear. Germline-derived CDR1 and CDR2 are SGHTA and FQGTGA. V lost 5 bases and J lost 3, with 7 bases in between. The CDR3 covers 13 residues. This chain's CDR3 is CASSPRANEKLFF. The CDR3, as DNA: TGTGCCAGCAGCCCCCGCGCTAATGAAAAACTGTTTTTT.

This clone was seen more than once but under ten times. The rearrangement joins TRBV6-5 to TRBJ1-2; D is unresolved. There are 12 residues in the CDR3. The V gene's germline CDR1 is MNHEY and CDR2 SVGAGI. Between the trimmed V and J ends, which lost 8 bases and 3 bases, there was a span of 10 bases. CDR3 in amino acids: CASGRFDYGYTF. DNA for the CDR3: TGTGCCAGCGGACGTTTCGACTATGGCTACACCTTC.

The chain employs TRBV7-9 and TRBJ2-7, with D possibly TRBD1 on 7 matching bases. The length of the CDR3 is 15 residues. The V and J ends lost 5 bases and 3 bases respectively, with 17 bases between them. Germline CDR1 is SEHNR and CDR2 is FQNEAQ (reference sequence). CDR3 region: CASSLGGAGYYEQYF. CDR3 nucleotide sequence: TGTGCCAGCAGCCTAGGGGGCGCGGGATACTACGAGCAGTACTTC.